This T cell receptor beta chain was found in a study of human T cells and chemical hapten exposure. V gave up 6 bases and J gave up 9 bases; unmatched junction bases: 18. The CDR3 has 18 residues. The time point was: patch test 1, 2 weeks after DPC sensitization. Treatment described: therapeutic diphenylcyclopropenone sensitization with weekly scalp DPC. MiXCR, applied by TCRdb to the RACE reads, yields one record per CDR3 protein. The sample yields fewer than 400,000 distinct CDR3 sequences, 6% to 8.5% seen once. This material consisted of whole blood, taken in connection with sensitization to the hapten diphenylcyclopropenone (DPC). This TCR came from a woman younger than 30 with alopecia areata. Some clones in this sample may be carry-over from other donors' samples. The chain uses TRBV12-3 or TRBV12-4 and TRBJ2-1; 12 nucleotides agree with TRBD1. The CDR3: CASRFSGTGGVEPLEQFF. As DNA, the CDR3 is TGTGCCAGCAGATTCTCCGGGACAGGGGGCGTTGAGCCTCTTGAGCAGTTCTTC.